The entry that follows covers one T cell receptor beta chain sequence. PCR used 60 Vbeta primers and 13 Jbeta primers. Profiled with immunoSEQ multiplex PCR; TCRdb holds only in-frame clones, not every one. The sample includes some 120,000 clones, 74% of them seen just once. This record belongs to a study of cytomegalovirus exposure and HLA in healthy donors. Trimming took 4 bases from V and 3 from J, leaving 11 bases between them. Germline CDR1 is SGHTS and CDR2 is YDEGEE. CDR3 length: 14 residues. This chain uses TRBV5-8 with TRBJ1-5; D is possibly TRBD1 (5 bases). This TCR was sampled from a human donor in good health. Input material: PBMCs. Written as DNA, the CDR3 is TGTGCCAGCAGCCCGGAGGGGCTCAATCAGCCCCAGCATTTT. This sequence encodes CASSPEGLNQPQHF.